Here is one T cell receptor (beta chain) with its context. The V segment lost 3 bases and the J segment 5 bases; nucleotides outside the gene matches: 13. The CDR3 length is 17 residues. Germline loops: CDR1 MDHEN, CDR2 SYDVKM. This specimen comes from a study of shared clonotypes between healthy human individuals. Assay: immunoSEQ multiplex PCR; the TCRdb copy retains only in-frame clones and omits some. Of a few hundred thousand clones listed, about 70% are singletons. V gene TRBV28 combines with J gene TRBJ2-5; 9 nucleotides line up with TRBD1. The sample consisted of memory CD4+ T cells sorted from blood. Documented subset: CD45RA-negative fraction. This sequence originates from a man aged 25-45 years in good health. The CDR3 is CASSFSNRGRGSETQYF. The DNA for the CDR3 is TGTGCCAGCAGTTTCTCAAACAGGGGGCGGGGGTCGGAGACCCAGTACTTC.